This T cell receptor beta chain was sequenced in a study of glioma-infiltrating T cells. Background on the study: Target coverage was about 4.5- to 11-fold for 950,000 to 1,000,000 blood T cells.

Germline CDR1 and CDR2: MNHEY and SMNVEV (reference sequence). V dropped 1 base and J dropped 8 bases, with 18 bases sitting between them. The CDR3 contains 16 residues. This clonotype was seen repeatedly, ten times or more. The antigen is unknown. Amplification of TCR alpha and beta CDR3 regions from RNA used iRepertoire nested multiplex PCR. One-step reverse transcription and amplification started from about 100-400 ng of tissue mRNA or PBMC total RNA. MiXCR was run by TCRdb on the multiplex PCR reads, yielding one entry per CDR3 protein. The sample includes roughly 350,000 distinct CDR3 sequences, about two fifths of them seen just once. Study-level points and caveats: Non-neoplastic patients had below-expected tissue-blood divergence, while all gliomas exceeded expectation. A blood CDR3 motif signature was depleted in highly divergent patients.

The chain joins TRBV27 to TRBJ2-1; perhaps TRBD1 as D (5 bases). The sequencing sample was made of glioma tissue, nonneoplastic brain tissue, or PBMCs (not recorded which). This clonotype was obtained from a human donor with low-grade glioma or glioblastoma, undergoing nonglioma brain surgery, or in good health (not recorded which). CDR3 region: CASSLLAGLYMDEQFF. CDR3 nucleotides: TGTGCCAGCAGTTTATTAGCAGGGTTATACATGGATGAGCAGTTCTTC.